This TCR beta chain was captured by sequencing in a study of T cells after yellow fever vaccination. Study results and caveats: Reappearance after the booster was seen for most primary-vaccination clones, at 95% to 97% CD4 and roughly 90% CD8. Any FACS-sorted repertoire could hold abundant clonotypes that contaminate it from the bulk population.

In regard to this clonotype: What it binds is unknown.

As TCR cDNA was made by 5'RACE template switching, a universal primer site and UMIs were added. TCRdb processed the 5' RACE reads anew with MiXCR; each CDR3 protein has one entry. The sample includes roughly 330,000 distinct CDR3 sequences, around 6.8% of them seen just once. CDR1 is SGHRS and CDR2 is YFSETQ in the germline V gene. The V end was cut by 0 bases, the J end by 0 bases, with 10 bases between. The CDR3 is made up of 16 amino acids. The chain employs TRBV5-1 and TRBJ1-3; D is ambiguous. The sample here was PBMCs, taken approximately 40 days after the first yellow fever vaccination. This receptor was identified in a man between 18 and 29 years old who received the YFV17D yellow fever vaccine. Here the CDR3 reads CASSLGPGGSGNTIYF. The CDR3 coding sequence is TGCGCCAGCAGCTTGGGGCCCGGTGGCTCTGGAAACACCATATATTTT.